This TCR beta chain originates from a study of T cell responses to AZD1222 COVID-19 vaccine. TCRdb keeps only in-frame clones here, not all; method: immunoSEQ multiplex PCR. The top ten clones hold 2.8% of a sample with tens of thousands of clones, under 90% of them seen once. The V end lost 0 bases, the J end lost 1 base, and 10 bases lay between the germline ends. There are 16 residues in the CDR3. CDR1 is SGHAT and CDR2 is FQNNGV in the germline V gene. The chain couples TRBV11-2 to TRBJ1-5, with D perhaps matching TRBD1 (5 bases). The sequences come from peripheral blood, collected on day 0 of MenACWY control vaccination. This clonotype was sampled from an adult in good health. CDR3 region: CASSLDRPGSNQPQHF. In nucleotides, the CDR3 is TGTGCCAGCAGCTTAGATCGCCCAGGGAGCAATCAGCCCCAGCATTTT. Full variable domain (outside the CDR3, taken from reference TRBV11-2 and TRBJ1-5): EAGVAQSPRYKIIEKRQSVAFWCNPISGHATLYWYQQILGQGPKLLIQFQNNGVVDDSQLPKDRFSAERLKGVDSTLKIQPAKLEDSAVYLCASSLDRPGSNQPQHFGDGTRLSIL.